This T cell receptor beta chain was documented in a study of cytomegalovirus exposure and HLA in healthy donors. Study-wide findings and caveats: A prior analysis recorded that most TCR beta V segments were productive about 87% or about 30% of the time. Most sequenced TCRs were rare (though some public TCRs occurred in many donors).

Remarks on this clone: The antigen is undetermined.

The CDR3 consists of 14 residues. The PCR employed 60 Vbeta primers together with 13 Jbeta primers. Some clones are missing from TCRdb's copy, which holds only in-frame ones; the method was immunoSEQ multiplex PCR. This sample has 100,000 to 150,000 clones, with 80% found just once. Material for sequencing was PBMCs. The clonotype originates from a man under 40 in good health and CMV-seropositive. The V gene is TRBV21-1, the J gene TRBJ1-5; the D call TRBD1 from the table was never checked on the DNA. TRBV21-1 is annotated as a pseudogene. This CDR3 reads CASSQGASNQPQHF. The CDR3 DNA reads as TGTGCCAGCAGTCAGGGTGCAAGCAATCAGCCCCAGCATTTT.